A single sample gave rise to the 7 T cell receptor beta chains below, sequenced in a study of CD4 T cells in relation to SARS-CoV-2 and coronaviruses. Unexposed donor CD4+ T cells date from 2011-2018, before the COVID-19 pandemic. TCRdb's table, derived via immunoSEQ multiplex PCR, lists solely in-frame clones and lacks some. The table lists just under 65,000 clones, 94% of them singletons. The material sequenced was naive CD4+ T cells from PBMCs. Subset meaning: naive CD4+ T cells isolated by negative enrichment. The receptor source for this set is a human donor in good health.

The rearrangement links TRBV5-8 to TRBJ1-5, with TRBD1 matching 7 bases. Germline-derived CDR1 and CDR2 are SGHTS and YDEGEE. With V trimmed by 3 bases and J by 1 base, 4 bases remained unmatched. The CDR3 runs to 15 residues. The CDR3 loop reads CASSWGTVSNQPQHF. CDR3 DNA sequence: TGTGCCAGCAGCTGGGGGACAGTGAGCAATCAGCCCCAGCATTTT.

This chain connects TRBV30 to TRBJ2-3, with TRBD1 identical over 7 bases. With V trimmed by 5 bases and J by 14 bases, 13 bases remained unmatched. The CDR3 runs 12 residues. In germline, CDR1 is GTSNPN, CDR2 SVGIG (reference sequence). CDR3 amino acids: CAWPRKGTDLYF. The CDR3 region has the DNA TGTGCCTGGCCCCGTAAAGGGACAGACCTGTATTTT.

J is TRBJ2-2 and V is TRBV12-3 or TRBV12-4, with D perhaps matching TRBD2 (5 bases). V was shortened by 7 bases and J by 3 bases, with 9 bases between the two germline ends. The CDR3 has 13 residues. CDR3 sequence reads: CASKRDYTGELFF. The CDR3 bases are TGTGCCAGCAAACGGGATTACACCGGGGAGCTGTTTTTT.

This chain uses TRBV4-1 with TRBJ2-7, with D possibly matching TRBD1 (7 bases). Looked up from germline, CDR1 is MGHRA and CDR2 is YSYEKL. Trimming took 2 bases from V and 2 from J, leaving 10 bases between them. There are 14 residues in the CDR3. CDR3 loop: CASSQQGGPYEQYF. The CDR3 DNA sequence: TGCGCCAGCAGCCAACAGGGGGGCCCCTACGAGCAGTACTTC.

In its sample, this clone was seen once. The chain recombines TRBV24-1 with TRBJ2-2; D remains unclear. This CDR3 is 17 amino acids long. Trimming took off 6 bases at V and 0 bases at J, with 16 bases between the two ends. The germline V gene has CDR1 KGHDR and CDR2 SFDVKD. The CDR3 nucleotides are TGTGCCACCAGTATGGTGAGCCATCCCGCGAACACCGGGGAGCTGTTTTTT. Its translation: CATSMVSHPANTGELFF.

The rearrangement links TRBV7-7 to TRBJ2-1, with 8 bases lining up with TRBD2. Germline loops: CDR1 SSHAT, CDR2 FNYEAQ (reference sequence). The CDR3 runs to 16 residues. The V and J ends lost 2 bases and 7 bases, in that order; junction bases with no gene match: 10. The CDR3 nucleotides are TGTGCCAGCAGCTTACGTCTAGCGGGTGGGGTTAATGAGCAGTTCTTC. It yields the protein CASSLRLAGGVNEQFF.

CDR3 sequence reads: CATSVRAYEQYF. CDR3 DNA sequence: TGTGCCACCAGTGTGCGGGCCTACGAGCAGTACTTC. V gene TRBV24-1 combines with J gene TRBJ2-5; possible D gene TRBD2, 5 bases. The DNA end is a closer match to TRBJ2-7, so the J assignment may be wrong. CDR1 KGHDR and CDR2 SFDVKD come from the germline V gene. This CDR3 spans 12 amino acids.